A selection of T cell receptor beta chains follows, all from one sample in a study of T cell changes during pregnancy in multiple sclerosis. TCRdb keeps only in-frame clones here, not all; method: immunoSEQ multiplex PCR. Of tens of thousands of clones in the sample, over 85% are singletons; the top ten hold 3.3%. The source was peripheral blood, collected in the first trimester of pregnancy. The origin of the receptors is a female donor in good health, enrolled as a control in a pregnancy study. CDR3s include the opening cysteine and the closing phenylalanine or tryptophan. Each record gives: J gene, clone size, CDR3 length, D gene, V gene, CDR3 protein, CDR3 DNA. The D gene is left open where the match is weak. Part of the rows lack a size; the others show once, few, many or a class for expanded clones.

TRBJ1-2 | - | 14 | TRBD1 | TRBV6-6 | CASSPNPTGKGYTF | TGTGCCAGCAGCCCCAACCCGACAGGGAAGGGCTACACCTTC
TRBJ1-4 | once | 17 | TRBD1 | TRBV19 | CASSFRQGTATNEKLFF | TGTGCCAGTAGTTTTCGACAGGGCACTGCAACTAATGAAAAACTGTTTTTT
TRBJ1-1 | - | 14 | - | TRBV19 | CASSPQVDNTEAFF | TGTGCCAGTAGCCCCCAGGTTGACAACACTGAAGCTTTCTTT
TRBJ2-2 | - | 18 | - | TRBV19 | CASFPQEGERVGTGELFF | TGTGCCAGTTTTCCCCAGGAAGGGGAGCGGGTGGGGACCGGGGAGCTGTTTTTT
TRBJ1-2 | few | 11 | - | TRBV25-1 | CASSAGSGYTF | TGTGCCAGCAGTGCCGGGTCTGGCTACACCTTC
TRBJ1-1 | - | 15 | - | TRBV5-4 | CASSPFGQSNTEAFF | TGTGCCAGCAGCCCATTCGGACAGTCGAACACTGAAGCTTTCTTT
TRBJ1-1 | - | 16 | - | TRBV11-2 | CASRPLGRDMNTEAFF | TGTGCCAGCAGACCCTTGGGTAGAGACATGAACACTGAAGCTTTCTTT
TRBJ1-2 | few | 13 | TRBD1 | TRBV7-9 | CASSGGTGYGYTF | TGTGCCAGCAGCGGGGGGACAGGGTACGGCTACACCTTC
TRBJ2-7 | - | 14 | TRBD1 | TRBV30 | CAWSKQGPHTRQYF | TGTGCCTGGAGTAAACAGGGGCCCCATACGCGGCAGTACTTC
TRBJ1-1 | - | 15 | TRBD1 | TRBV18 | CASSPWTGGNTEAFF | TGTGCCAGCTCACCATGGACAGGGGGAAACACTGAAGCTTTCTTT
TRBJ1-1 | - | 13 | - | TRBV2 | CASSEEQSTEAFF | TGTGCCAGCAGTGAGGAGCAGAGCACTGAAGCTTTCTTT
TRBJ1-3 | - | 16 | TRBD1 | TRBV5-6 | CASSSRGRRHGNTIYF | TGTGCCAGCAGCAGCAGGGGGCGCCGGCATGGAAACACCATATATTTT
TRBJ2-1 | - | 17 | - | TRBV18 | CASSPPLGLSLGNEQFF | TGTGCCAGCTCACCGCCCCTGGGACTGTCGTTGGGGAATGAGCAGTTCTTC
TRBJ2-1 | - | 14 | - | TRBV4-3 | CASSQAGDYNEQFF | TGCGCCAGCAGCCAAGCGGGAGACTACAATGAGCAGTTCTTC
TRBJ2-1 | once | 16 | TRBD2 | TRBV13 | CASSPGTSGRAGEQFF | TGTGCCAGCAGCCCCGGGACTAGCGGGAGGGCAGGGGAGCAGTTCTTC
TRBJ2-7 | - | 15 | TRBD2 | TRBV4-3 | CASSRGLAGFYEQYF | TGCGCCAGCAGCCGGGGACTAGCGGGATTCTACGAGCAGTACTTC
TRBJ2-3 | - | 16 | - | TRBV7-3 | CASSLVAGGTTDTQYF | TGTGCCAGCAGCTTAGTGGCAGGGGGGACGACAGATACGCAGTATTTT
TRBJ1-2 | - | 14 | TRBD1 | TRBV5-4 | CASSVPGQTYGYTF | TGTGCCAGCAGCGTCCCGGGACAGACCTATGGCTACACCTTC
TRBJ2-7 | - | 18 | TRBD1 | TRBV11-3 | CASSSLAPQDRETDEQYF | TGTGCCAGCAGCTCATTAGCTCCCCAGGACAGGGAGACCGACGAGCAGTACTTC
TRBJ2-2 | once | 15 | - | TRBV9 | CASSARQRNTGELFF | TGTGCCAGCAGCGCCAGACAGCGGAACACCGGGGAGCTGTTTTTT
TRBJ2-1 | - | 12 | TRBD1 | TRBV11-3 | CASSFTGGEQFF | TGTGCCAGCAGCTTTACAGGGGGAGAGCAGTTCTTC
TRBJ1-5 | - | 15 | TRBD1 | TRBV6-5 | CASSSDRGLDQPQHF | TGTGCCAGCAGCTCCGACAGGGGGCTTGATCAGCCCCAGCATTTT
TRBJ1-1 | - | 12 | TRBD1 | TRBV5-1 | CASSSGQPEAFF | TGCGCCAGCAGCTCGGGACAGCCTGAAGCTTTCTTT
TRBJ2-2 | - | 15 | - | TRBV5-5 | CASSSDEGLTGELFF | TGTGCCAGCAGCTCAGATGAGGGCCTCACCGGGGAGCTGTTTTTT
TRBJ1-1 | - | 15 | - | TRBV19 | CASTVGGNMNTEAFF | TGTGCCAGTACCGTAGGCGGGAACATGAACACTGAAGCTTTCTTT
TRBJ2-2 | - | 13 | - | TRBV6-5 | CASGLTNTGELFF | TGTGCCAGCGGACTTACGAACACCGGGGAGCTGTTTTTT
TRBJ1-1 | - | 14 | - | TRBV5-1 | CASSLASRATEAFF | TGCGCCAGCAGCTTGGCCTCCAGGGCCACTGAAGCTTTCTTT
TRBJ2-1 | - | 16 | - | TRBV4-3 | CASSQGAGHSYNEQFF | TGCGCCAGCAGCCAAGGAGCGGGACACTCCTACAATGAGCAGTTCTTC
TRBJ2-3 | few | 17 | TRBD2 | TRBV11-1 | CASSSQGLAGNTDTQYF | TGTGCCAGCAGCTCCCAAGGGCTAGCGGGGAACACAGATACGCAGTATTTT
TRBJ1-4 | - | 14 | TRBD1 | TRBV5-4 | CASSLDRGEGKLFF | TGTGCCAGCAGCTTGGACAGGGGGGAGGGAAAACTGTTTTTT
TRBJ2-5 | - | 12 | TRBD1 | TRBV5-6 | CASGWTGGTQYF | TGTGCCAGCGGCTGGACAGGGGGGACCCAGTACTTC
TRBJ1-5 | - | 17 | TRBD1 | TRBV19 | CASSTRTGGGGNQPQHF | TGTGCCAGTAGTACAAGGACAGGGGGAGGTGGCAATCAGCCCCAGCATTTT
TRBJ2-2 | once | 14 | - | TRBV19 | CASTKTRNTGELFF | TGTGCCAGTACAAAGACACGAAACACCGGGGAGCTGTTTTTT
TRBJ2-7 | - | 18 | TRBD2 | TRBV4-2 | CASSQDATSGLIPYEQYF | TGTGCCAGCAGCCAAGATGCCACTAGCGGGTTGATCCCCTACGAGCAGTACTTC
TRBJ2-1 | - | 12 | - | TRBV9 | CASSVAAGEQFF | TGTGCCAGCAGCGTAGCGGCGGGTGAGCAGTTCTTC
TRBJ2-2 | - | 14 | TRBD1 | TRBV2 | CASRGQGASGELFF | TGTGCCAGCAGGGGACAGGGGGCATCCGGGGAGCTGTTTTTT
TRBJ1-5 | - | 15 | TRBD1 | TRBV5-1 | CASSLDGQADQPQHF | TGCGCCAGCAGCTTGGACGGACAGGCTGATCAGCCCCAGCATTTT
TRBJ2-1 | - | 15 | TRBD2 | TRBV7-9 | CASGGKSGIGNEQFF | TGTGCCAGCGGGGGGAAGAGCGGGATTGGGAATGAGCAGTTCTTC
TRBJ2-7 | few | 14 | TRBD2 | TRBV13 | CASSSSGTSYEQYF | TGTGCCAGCAGCTCTAGCGGGACCTCCTACGAGCAGTACTTC
TRBJ2-7 | - | 16 | - | TRBV7-2 | CASSLDRVITTYEQYF | TGTGCCAGCAGCTTAGACAGGGTCATTACCACCTACGAGCAGTACTTC
TRBJ1-2 | - | 14 | TRBD1 | TRBV28 | CASRPGGVTYGYTF | TGTGCCAGCAGGCCAGGGGGCGTAACCTATGGCTACACCTTC
TRBJ1-1 | - | 14 | TRBD1 | TRBV6-5 | CASGLTGGYTEAFF | TGTGCCAGCGGCTTGACAGGGGGGTACACTGAAGCTTTCTTT
TRBJ1-1 | - | 13 | - | TRBV7-2 | CASSLEPGDEAFF | TGTGCCAGCAGCTTGGAGCCGGGAGATGAAGCTTTCTTT
TRBJ2-7 | - | 13 | - | TRBV6-1 | CASSDPLDRILLF | TGTGCCAGCAGTGACCCTCTTGACAGGATTCTTTTATTC
TRBJ1-4 | - | 14 | TRBD1 | TRBV6-1 | CASGDRGRVEKLFF | TGTGCCAGCGGGGACAGGGGGCGGGTTGAAAAACTGTTTTTT